Presented here are 18 T cell receptor beta chains from one specimen sequenced in a study of T-cell memory formation after mild COVID-19. Via MiXCR, TCRdb re-called the 5' RACE reads, giving one row per CDR3 protein. The profile shows about 560,000 distinct CDR3 sequences, around 15% of them singletons. Sequenced input: PBMCs or a T cell subset sorted from them (not recorded which). Receptors originate from an adult woman who had mild COVID-19 (a few samples of this study predate the infection). Cell type and time point are not known.

The V gene is TRBV3-1, the J gene TRBJ1-3, with D perhaps TRBD1 (5 bases). Germline CDR1 reads LGHDT; CDR2 reads YNNKEL (reference sequence). V lost 7 bases to trimming and J lost 7 bases, with 23 bases between them. This CDR3 has 16 amino acids. CDR3 sequence: CASTPGTGAWSNTIYF. Written as DNA, the CDR3 is TGTGCCAGCACCCCCGGGACTGGGGCCTGGAGTAACACCATATATTTT. Based on the CDR3 plus reference TRBV3-1 and TRBJ1-3, the full variable domain is DTAVSQTPKYLVTQMGNDKSIKCEQNLGHDTMYWYKQDSKKFLKIMFSYNNKELIINETVPNRFSPKSPDKAHLNLHINSLELGDSAVYFCASTPGTGAWSNTIYFGEGSWLTVV.

This clonotype was seen just once. This could be a read error, since a much larger clone is one nucleotide away. The rearrangement links TRBV5-1 to TRBJ2-1; 13 nucleotides match TRBD2. This CDR3 has 15 residues. The germline CDR1 and CDR2 sequences are SGHRS and YFSETQ. The CDR3 is CDSSSLAGGLDEQFF. The CDR3 DNA is TGCGACAGCAGTTCACTAGCGGGGGGGCTGGATGAGCAGTTCTTC.

The chain links TRBV4-1 to TRBJ2-7; 10 nucleotides line up with TRBD1. V shed 8 bases, J shed 2 bases, and the junction held 15 bases outside the gene matches. This CDR3 is 17 amino acids long. Germline CDR1 reads MGHRA; CDR2 reads YSYEKL. This CDR3 reads CASGRGFTGTGAYEQYF. The CDR3 nucleotides are TGCGCCAGCGGGCGCGGATTCACAGGGACAGGGGCCTACGAGCAGTACTTC.

This clonotype showed up many times. This chain uses TRBV5-1 with TRBJ2-1; TRBD2 matches at 8 bases. The CDR3 has 14 residues. Germline values: CDR1 SGHRS, CDR2 YFSETQ. The trim removed 4 bases at V and 12 bases at J, leaving 12 bases unmatched. The CDR3, as DNA: TGCGCCAGCAGCCCTCAGGCAGCGGGAGACAGGCAGTTCTTC. This codes for CASSPQAAGDRQFF.

V and J are TRBV7-9 and TRBJ2-5; TRBD1 might be the D (7 bases). The CDR3 has 14 residues. Germline values: CDR1 SEHNR, CDR2 FQNEAQ (reference sequence). With 2 bases removed from V and 4 bases from J, the gap between germline ends came to 11 bases. Written as DNA, the CDR3 is TGTGCCAGCAGCTTATATCAGGGGGGAGAGACCCAGTACTTC. The encoded protein is CASSLYQGGETQYF.

This clonotype was observed a few times. The chain has TRBV7-3 and TRBJ2-2; 8 positions match TRBD2. This CDR3 has 14 residues. Germline values: CDR1 SGHTA, CDR2 FQGTGA. Trimming cost V 5 bases and J 5 bases; bases outside gene matches: 4. CDR3 residues: CASSRAGDTGELFF. Here the CDR3 DNA reads TGTGCCAGCAGCAGAGCGGGAGATACCGGGGAGCTGTTTTTT.

The table lists this clonotype with a few counts. V usage is TRBV5-1 and J usage is TRBJ2-7; D unclear. Germline lookup yields CDR1 SGHRS and CDR2 YFSETQ. V lost 0 bases to trimming and J lost 3 bases, with 16 bases between them. This CDR3 is 16 amino acids long. CDR3 nucleotides: TGCGCCAGCAGCTTGGGGGTTGAACTTCCCCACTACGAGCAGTACTTC. The encoded protein is CASSLGVELPHYEQYF.

This chain connects TRBV12-3 or TRBV12-4 to TRBJ2-2; D is unclear. CDR3 size: 13 residues. V gave up 3 bases and J gave up 6 bases, with 8 bases separating them. CDR3 DNA sequence: TGTGCCAGCAGTTTTCTCGGTCCCGGGGAGCTGTTTTTT. Amino acids: CASSFLGPGELFF.

This chain joins TRBV4-1 and TRBJ1-1; 9 nucleotides match TRBD1. CDR1 MGHRA and CDR2 YSYEKL come from the germline V gene. CDR3 length: 16 residues. V lost 3 bases, J lost 4 bases, and 9 bases stayed unmatched. The CDR3 DNA reads as TGCGCCAGCAGCCAGACTACCCCGGGACAGGGCACTGAAGCTTTCTTT. Translating it yields CASSQTTPGQGTEAFF.

This clonotype was detected only a few times. J is TRBJ2-5 and V is TRBV5-1; perhaps TRBD1 as D (6 bases). V lost 0 bases and J lost 5, with 8 bases in between. The CDR3 runs to 13 residues. CDR1 is SGHRS and CDR2 is YFSETQ in the germline V gene. CDR3 sequence reads: CASSLVQGETQYF. For the CDR3, the DNA is TGCGCCAGCAGCTTGGTACAGGGTGAGACCCAGTACTTC.

The chain couples TRBV6-2 or TRBV6-3 to TRBJ1-2; D perhaps matches TRBD1 (6 bases). V lost 6 bases, J lost 6 bases, and 17 bases lay in between. This CDR3 is 14 amino acids long. Germline V gene data show CDR1 as MNHEY and CDR2 as SVGEGT. In nucleotides, the CDR3 is TGTGCCAGCAGACTACGCCACAGGGTTGATGGCTACACCTTC. Translating gives CASRLRHRVDGYTF.

J is TRBJ2-3 and V is TRBV5-4; 12 positions agree with TRBD2. This CDR3 region has 14 residues. CDR1 SGHNT and CDR2 YYREEE come from the germline V gene (reference sequence). The V gene end was trimmed by 3 bases and the J gene end by 8 bases; junction bases not matched to a gene: 4. DNA for the CDR3: TGTGCCAGCAGCTCTCTAGCGGGGGGGCGTACGCAGTATTTT. Its translation is CASSSLAGGRTQYF.

The rearrangement joins TRBV12-3 or TRBV12-4 to TRBJ2-3, with 9 nucleotides matching TRBD1. V lost 8 bases, J lost 6 bases, and 6 bases stayed unmatched. The CDR3 contains 13 residues. CDR3 residues: CASDRGGADTQYF. The CDR3 DNA follows: TGTGCCAGCGACAGGGGGGGGGCCGATACGCAGTATTTT.

This chain uses TRBV10-3 with TRBJ2-7, with TRBD1 matching 10 bases. This CDR3 is built from 12 residues. The trim removed 10 bases at V and 5 bases at J, leaving 5 bases unmatched. Germline loops: CDR1 ENHRY, CDR2 SYGVKD. The CDR3 here is CATGTGDHEQYF. The CDR3 DNA follows: TGTGCCACCGGGACAGGGGACCACGAGCAGTACTTC.

The J gene is TRBJ2-5, the V gene TRBV25-1; D gene ambiguous. Germline V CDR1 and CDR2: MGHDK, SYGVNS. V was clipped by 2 bases and J by 2 bases, with 3 bases between them. This CDR3 is built from 12 residues. The CDR3 protein is CASSEPQETQYF. In nucleotides, the CDR3 is TGTGCCAGCAGTGAACCTCAAGAGACCCAGTACTTC.

The chain carries TRBV7-9 and TRBJ1-1; possible D gene TRBD1, 6 bases. Deletions cut 5 bases from V and 7 bases from J, with 23 bases between. The CDR3 sequence is 16 residues long. Germline V lookup: CDR1 SEHNR, CDR2 FQNEAQ (reference sequence). CDR3: CASSPPAGGAGVEAFF. CDR3 nucleotide sequence: TGTGCCAGCAGCCCTCCCGCTGGGGGCGCCGGGGTTGAAGCTTTCTTT.

This chain connects TRBV2 to TRBJ1-1, with TRBD1 matching over 8 bases. Unmatched junction bases numbered 4, after V lost 3 bases and J lost 1 base. The CDR3 sequence is 15 residues long. The V gene's germline CDR1 is SNHLY and CDR2 FYNNEI. The CDR3 reads CASSDFDRGNTEAFF. The CDR3 DNA reads as TGTGCCAGCAGTGATTTTGACAGGGGGAACACTGAAGCTTTCTTT.

The CDR3 DNA sequence: TGTGCCAGCAGCCCCCGAGCGGCGGGGACTGAAAAACTGTTTTTT. Translating gives CASSPRAAGTEKLFF. The chain employs TRBV14 and TRBJ1-4; weak D call: TRBD1 (5 bases). Trimming removed 4 bases from V and 7 bases from J, with 16 bases in between. Germline loops: CDR1 SGHDN, CDR2 FVKESK. The CDR3 runs 15 residues.